The 17 T cell receptor beta chains below were found in one sample sequenced in a study of blood T cell repertoires in COVID-19. TCRdb keeps only in-frame clones here, not all; method: immunoSEQ multiplex PCR. The sample lists some 290,000 clones, 86% seen once, with about an eighth in the top ten. The specimen was peripheral blood. Source of these receptors: a woman aged 25 to 45 with COVID-19, enrolled during active disease.

The chain is built from TRBV5-1 and TRBJ2-7; TRBD2 matches 8 bases. CDR1 is SGHRS, CDR2 YFSETQ, per germline. Trimming at V came to 4 bases and at J to 3 bases, leaving 6 bases not matched to a gene. The CDR3 length is 14 residues. The CDR3 sequence: CASSPSSGGYEQYF. The CDR3 nucleotides read TGCGCCAGCAGCCCCTCCAGCGGGGGCTACGAGCAGTACTTC.

The gene calls are TRBV3-1 (or the pseudogene TRBV3-2) and TRBJ2-2; 8 bases line up with TRBD2. The CDR3 runs 16 residues. V lost 0 bases, J lost 0 bases, and 0 bases stayed unmatched. Germline CDR1 LGHDT, CDR2 YNNKEL (reference sequence). The CDR3 nucleotides read TGTGCCAGCAGCCAAGAACTAGCGGCGAACACCGGGGAGCTGTTTTTT. It translates to CASSQELAANTGELFF.

The chain couples TRBV12-3 or TRBV12-4 to TRBJ2-1, with TRBD1 as a possible D gene (6 bases). This CDR3 is built from 13 residues. Between the trimmed V and J ends, which lost 5 bases and 3 bases, there was a span of 8 bases. CDR3 in DNA: TGTGCCAGCAGTCAGGGACACTACAATGAGCAGTTCTTC. The encoded protein is CASSQGHYNEQFF.

J is TRBJ2-7 and V is TRBV28; weak D call: TRBD1 (5 bases). The CDR3 extends over 14 amino acids. With 5 bases removed from V and 0 bases from J, the gap between germline ends came to 11 bases. The germline V gene encodes CDR1 MDHEN and CDR2 SYDVKM. In DNA form, the CDR3 reads TGTGCCAGCAGTCAGGGCAGGTTCTCCTACGAGCAGTACTTC. It encodes CASSQGRFSYEQYF. Full variable domain (remainder filled in from reference TRBV28 and TRBJ2-7): DVKVTQSSRYLVKRTGEKVFLECVQDMDHENMFWYRQDPGLGLRLIYFSYDVKMKEKGDIPEGYSVSREKKERFSLILESASTNQTSMYLCASSQGRFSYEQYFGPGTRLTVT.

The chain couples TRBV5-4 to TRBJ1-2; 7 bases are shared with TRBD1. Looked up from germline, CDR1 is SGHNT and CDR2 is YYREEE (reference sequence). The CDR3 has 12 residues. Trimming at V came to 4 bases and at J to 8 bases, leaving 5 bases not matched to a gene. CDR3 sequence reads: CASSLTGYGYTF. Here the CDR3 DNA reads TGTGCCAGCAGCCTGACAGGGTACGGCTACACCTTC.

The gene calls are TRBV10-1 and TRBJ2-1; TRBD2 agrees at 14 bases. CDR1 is WNHNN and CDR2 is SYGVQD in the germline V gene (reference sequence). This CDR3 has 16 residues. V gave up 6 bases and J gave up 5 bases; unmatched junction bases: 6. Here the CDR3 reads CASRPSTSGGDNEQFF. CDR3 in DNA: TGCGCCAGCAGGCCTTCGACTAGCGGGGGGGACAATGAGCAGTTCTTC.

This chain links TRBV21-1 with TRBJ2-3; the table names TRBD2, a call not compared with the DNA. TRBV21-1 is shown as a pseudogene. This CDR3 is built from 18 residues. CDR3 sequence (DNA): TGTGCCAGCAGCAAAGCGCCTAGCGGGGGGGCCGAGACAGATACGCAGTATTTT. Translation gives CASSKAPSGGAETDTQYF.

The genes are TRBV10-2 and TRBJ2-7; D perhaps matches TRBD1 (6 bases). The CDR3 consists of 16 residues. Trimming pared 5 bases from V and 3 bases from J, leaving 20 bases between. Germline CDR1 WSHSY, CDR2 SAAADI. The CDR3 DNA is TGCGCCAGCAGTCCCTCCCCCAGGGGCTCTCACTACGAGCAGTACTTC. Protein: CASSPSPRGSHYEQYF.

The chain couples TRBV12-3 or TRBV12-4 to TRBJ2-7; 7 positions match TRBD1. V shed 3 bases, J shed 4 bases, and the junction held 3 bases outside the gene matches. The CDR3 length is 13 residues. The CDR3 sequence: CASSFGTAYEQYF. CDR3 in DNA: TGTGCCAGCAGTTTTGGGACAGCATACGAGCAGTACTTC.

The chain carries TRBV2 and TRBJ2-5; TRBD2 agrees at 7 bases. V dropped 0 bases and J dropped 5; count of bases not matched to a gene: 3. CDR1 and CDR2 (germline): SNHLY, FYNNEI. The CDR3 runs 14 residues. The CDR3 bases are TGTGCCAGCAGTGAAGCGCCACTAGCGGAGACCCAGTACTTC. Its protein product is CASSEAPLAETQYF.

The chain links TRBV24-1 to TRBJ1-2; D not certain. The V gene's germline CDR1 is KGHDR and CDR2 SFDVKD. The germline V and J ends were trimmed by 4 bases and 7 bases, with 12 bases remaining between them. The CDR3 is made up of 13 amino acids. This CDR3 is CATSEIGGSGYTF. The DNA for the CDR3 is TGTGCCACCAGTGAGATAGGAGGGTCTGGCTACACCTTC.

The rearrangement joins TRBV7-8 to TRBJ2-5; TRBD2 matches at 11 bases. Germline lookup yields CDR1 SGHVS and CDR2 FQNEAQ. The junction had 10 bases not matched to a gene; V was cut back by 5 bases and J by 2 bases. The CDR3 is made up of 17 amino acids. The CDR3 DNA reads TGTGCCAGCAGCCTGATGACAGGGACTAGCGGACAAGAGACCCAGTACTTC. This translates into CASSLMTGTSGQETQYF. Combining the CDR3 with reference TRBV7-8 and TRBJ2-5 gives the whole variable domain GAGVSQSPRYKVAKRGQDVALRCDPISGHVSLFWYQQALGQGPEFLTYFQNEAQLDKSGLPSDRFFAERPEGSVSTLKIQRTQQEDSAVYLCASSLMTGTSGQETQYFGPGTRLLVL.

The J gene is TRBJ2-1, the V gene TRBV12-3 or TRBV12-4; possible D gene TRBD2, 6 bases. The CDR3 runs 12 residues. Trimming stripped 8 bases from V and 5 bases from J, with 10 bases between. The CDR3 sequence: CASADYHNEQFF. DNA of the CDR3: TGTGCCAGCGCGGACTACCACAATGAGCAGTTCTTC.

The chain uses TRBV5-1 and TRBJ2-5, with 10 bases that match TRBD2. Germline trimming cut 4 bases from V and 1 base from J; bases unmatched to any gene: 7. CDR3 size: 16 residues. The germline V gene encodes CDR1 SGHRS and CDR2 YFSETQ. DNA of the CDR3: TGCGCCAGCAGCCCTTATCTAGCGGGGGCCCAAGAGACCCAGTACTTC. The encoded protein is CASSPYLAGAQETQYF.

This chain joins TRBV21-1 and TRBJ1-5. TRBV21-1 is designated a pseudogene. The CDR3 is 17 residues long. The CDR3 sequence: CASSKGGVRGPYQPQHF. DNA for the CDR3: TGTGCCAGCAGCAAAGGCGGGGTGCGGGGGCCCTATCAGCCCCAGCATTTT.

This sequence joins TRBV18 and TRBJ1-3; D gene uncertain. The CDR3 is 14 residues long. Trimming took off 3 bases at V and 0 bases at J, with 6 bases between the two ends. The germline gives CDR1 KGHSH, CDR2 LQKENI. The CDR3 DNA is TGTGCCAGCTCACCGGGCATCTCTGGAAACACCATATATTTT. It is translated as CASSPGISGNTIYF.

The chain couples TRBV19 to TRBJ1-5, with a weak D call TRBD1 (5 bases). The CDR3 sequence is 14 residues long. Germline assignment: CDR1 LNHDA and CDR2 SQIVND (reference sequence). The V end was cut by 5 bases, the J end by 4 bases, with 12 bases between. CDR3 residues: CASSVDTTNQPQHF. For the CDR3, the DNA is TGTGCCAGTAGTGTGGACACCACAAATCAGCCCCAGCATTTT. Filled out from reference TRBV19 and TRBJ1-5, the complete variable domain reads DGGITQSPKYLFRKEGQNVTLSCEQNLNHDAMYWYRQDPGQGLRLIYYSQIVNDFQKGDIAEGYSVSREKKESFPLTVTSAQKNPTAFYLCASSVDTTNQPQHFGDGTRLSIL.